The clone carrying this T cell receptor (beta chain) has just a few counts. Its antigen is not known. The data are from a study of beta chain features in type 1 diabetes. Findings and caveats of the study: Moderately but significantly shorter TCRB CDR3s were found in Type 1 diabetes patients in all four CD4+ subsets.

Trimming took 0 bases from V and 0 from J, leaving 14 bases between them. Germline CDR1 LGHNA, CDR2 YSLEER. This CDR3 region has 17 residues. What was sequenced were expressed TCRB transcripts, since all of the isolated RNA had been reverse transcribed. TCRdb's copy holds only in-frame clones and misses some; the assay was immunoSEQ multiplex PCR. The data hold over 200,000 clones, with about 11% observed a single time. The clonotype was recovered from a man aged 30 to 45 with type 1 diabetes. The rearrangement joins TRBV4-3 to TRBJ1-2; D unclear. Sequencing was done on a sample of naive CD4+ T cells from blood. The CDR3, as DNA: TGCGCCAGCAGCCAAGAACGTCTGCAGAGGGCTAACTATGGCTACACCTTC. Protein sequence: CASSQERLQRANYGYTF.